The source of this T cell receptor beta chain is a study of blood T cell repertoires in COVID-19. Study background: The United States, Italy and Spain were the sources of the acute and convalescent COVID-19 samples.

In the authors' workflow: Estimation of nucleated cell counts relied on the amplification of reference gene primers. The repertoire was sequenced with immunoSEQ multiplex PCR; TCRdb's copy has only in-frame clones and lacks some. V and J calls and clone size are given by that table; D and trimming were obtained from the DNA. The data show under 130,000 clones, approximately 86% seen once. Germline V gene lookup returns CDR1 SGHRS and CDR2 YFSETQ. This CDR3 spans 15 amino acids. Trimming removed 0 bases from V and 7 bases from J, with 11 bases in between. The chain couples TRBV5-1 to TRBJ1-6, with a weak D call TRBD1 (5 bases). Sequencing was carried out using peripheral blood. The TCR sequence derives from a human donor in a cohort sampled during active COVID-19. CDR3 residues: CASSLEGDRNSPLHF. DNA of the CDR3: TGCGCCAGCAGCTTGGAAGGGGATAGGAATTCACCCCTCCACTTT.